The clone carrying this T cell receptor beta chain was observed once. This sample is drawn from a study of T cells after posttransplantation cyclophosphamide. Peripheral blood was collected from the related graft donor on the marrow donation day. The protocol was immunoSEQ multiplex PCR, while the TCRdb copy is restricted to in-frame clones and leaves out a portion. The sample has under 75,000 clones; 80% to 95% are singletons. The junction had 3 bases not matched to a gene; V was cut back by 1 base and J by 1 base. This CDR3 is built from 15 residues. The germline CDR1 and CDR2 sequences are SGHTA and FQGNSA.

The V gene is TRBV7-2, the J gene TRBJ2-7; 8 nucleotides align to TRBD2. The source of this sequence is a woman in her 30s in good health and a related stem cell transplant donor. The sample was PBMCs. CDR3 residues: CASSLGGGGSYEQYF. CDR3 nucleotide sequence: TGTGCCAGCAGCTTAGGAGGCGGGGGGTCCTACGAGCAGTACTTC.